This T cell receptor beta chain was observed in a study of cytomegalovirus exposure and HLA in healthy donors. In regard to this clone: Antigen: not known.

Study-level results: Excluded: some indistinguishable V segments such as TRBV6-2 and TRBV6-3. The only immune exposure information that was available was CMV serostatus.

Both 60 Vbeta primers and 13 Jbeta primers went into the PCR. The assay was immunoSEQ multiplex PCR, and TCRdb's table has in-frame clones only and misses some. This table holds 130,000 to 150,000 clones, about 80% found once. With V trimmed by 0 bases and J by 4 bases, 8 bases remained unmatched. From germline, CDR1 is GTSNPN and CDR2 SVGIG (reference sequence). This CDR3 contains 18 residues. The chain joins TRBV30 to TRBJ2-2, with TRBD2 matching 13 bases. The sample consisted of PBMCs. This sequence was found in a man aged 35-49 years in good health and CMV-seronegative. CDR3 nucleotide sequence: TGTGCCTGGAGTGTAATTGGGGGACTAGCGGGGTTCACCGGGGAGCTGTTTTTT. As protein: CAWSVIGGLAGFTGELFF.